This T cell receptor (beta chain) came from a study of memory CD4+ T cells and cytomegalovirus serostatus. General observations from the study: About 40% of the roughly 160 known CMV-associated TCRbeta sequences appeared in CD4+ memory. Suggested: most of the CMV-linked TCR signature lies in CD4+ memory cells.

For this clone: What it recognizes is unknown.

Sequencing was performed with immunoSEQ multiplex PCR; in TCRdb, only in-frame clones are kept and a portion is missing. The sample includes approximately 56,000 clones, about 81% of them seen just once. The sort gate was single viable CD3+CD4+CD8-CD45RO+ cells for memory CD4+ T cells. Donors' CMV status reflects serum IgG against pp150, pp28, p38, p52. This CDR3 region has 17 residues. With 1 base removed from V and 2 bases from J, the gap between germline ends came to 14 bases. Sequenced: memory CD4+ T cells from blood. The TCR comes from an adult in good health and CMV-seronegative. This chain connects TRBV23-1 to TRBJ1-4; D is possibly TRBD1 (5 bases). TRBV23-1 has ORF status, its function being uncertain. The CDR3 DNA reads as TGCGCCAGCAGTCAATTTCCCCTTGGGGGTACTAATGAAAAACTGTTTTTT. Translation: CASSQFPLGGTNEKLFF.